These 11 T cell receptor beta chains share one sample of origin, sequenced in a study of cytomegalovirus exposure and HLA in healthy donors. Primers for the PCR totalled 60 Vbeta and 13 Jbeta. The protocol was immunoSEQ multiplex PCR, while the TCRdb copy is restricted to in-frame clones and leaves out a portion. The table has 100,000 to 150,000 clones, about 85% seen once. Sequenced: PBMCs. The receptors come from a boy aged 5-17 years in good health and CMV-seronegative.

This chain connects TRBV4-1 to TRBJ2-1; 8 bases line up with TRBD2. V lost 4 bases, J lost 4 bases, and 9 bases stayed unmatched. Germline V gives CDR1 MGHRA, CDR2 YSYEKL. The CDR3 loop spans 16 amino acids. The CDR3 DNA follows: TGCGCCAGCAGCCCAAGTCATAGCGGGGCATACAATGAGCAGTTCTTC. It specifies CASSPSHSGAYNEQFF.

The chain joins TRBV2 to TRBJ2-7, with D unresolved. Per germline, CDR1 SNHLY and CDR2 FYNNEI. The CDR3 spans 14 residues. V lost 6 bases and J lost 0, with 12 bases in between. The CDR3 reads CASSDNLSSYEQYF. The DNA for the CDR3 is TGTGCCAGCAGCGATAACCTTAGCTCCTACGAGCAGTACTTC.

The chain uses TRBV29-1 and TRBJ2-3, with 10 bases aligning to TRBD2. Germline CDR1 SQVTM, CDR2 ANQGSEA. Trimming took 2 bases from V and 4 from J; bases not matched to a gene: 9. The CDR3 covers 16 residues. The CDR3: CSVEMGSGRRADTQYF. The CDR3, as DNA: TGCAGCGTTGAAATGGGTAGCGGGAGGCGCGCAGATACGCAGTATTTT.

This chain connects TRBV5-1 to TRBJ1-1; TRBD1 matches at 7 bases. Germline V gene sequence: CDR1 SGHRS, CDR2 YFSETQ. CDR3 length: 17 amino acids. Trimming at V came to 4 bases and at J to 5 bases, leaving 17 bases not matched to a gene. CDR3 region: CASSLDRVSGRLTEAFF. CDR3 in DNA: TGCGCCAGCAGCCTCGACAGGGTAAGTGGCCGCCTGACTGAAGCTTTCTTT.

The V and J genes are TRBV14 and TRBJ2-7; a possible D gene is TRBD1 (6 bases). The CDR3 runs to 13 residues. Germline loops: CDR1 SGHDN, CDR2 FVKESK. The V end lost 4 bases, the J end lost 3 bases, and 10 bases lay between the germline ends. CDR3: CASSPTGSYEQYF. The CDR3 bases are TGTGCCAGCAGCCCGACAGGCAGCTACGAGCAGTACTTC.

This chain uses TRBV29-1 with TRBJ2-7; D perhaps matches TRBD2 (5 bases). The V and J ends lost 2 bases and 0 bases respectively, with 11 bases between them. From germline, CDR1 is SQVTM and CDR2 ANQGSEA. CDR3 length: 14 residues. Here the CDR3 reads CSVERVGSSYEQYF. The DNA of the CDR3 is TGCAGCGTTGAAAGGGTTGGGAGCTCCTACGAGCAGTACTTC.

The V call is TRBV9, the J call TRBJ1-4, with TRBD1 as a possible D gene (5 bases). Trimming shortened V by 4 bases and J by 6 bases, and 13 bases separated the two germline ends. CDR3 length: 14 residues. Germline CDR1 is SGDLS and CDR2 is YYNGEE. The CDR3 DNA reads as TGTGCCAGCAGCCCTACAGCGGGGGATGAAAAACTGTTTTTT. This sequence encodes CASSPTAGDEKLFF.

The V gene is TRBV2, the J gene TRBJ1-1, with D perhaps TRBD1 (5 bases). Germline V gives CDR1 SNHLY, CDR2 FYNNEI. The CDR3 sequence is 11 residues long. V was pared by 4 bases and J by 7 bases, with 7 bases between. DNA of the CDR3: TGTGCCAGCAGTGGGGGGGGTGAAGCTTTCTTT. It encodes CASSGGGEAFF.

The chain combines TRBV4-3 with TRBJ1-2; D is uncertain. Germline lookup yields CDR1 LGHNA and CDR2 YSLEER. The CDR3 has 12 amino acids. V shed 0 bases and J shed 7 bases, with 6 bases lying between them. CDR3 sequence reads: CASSQEAGGYTF. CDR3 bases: TGCGCCAGCAGCCAAGAGGCTGGTGGCTACACCTTC.

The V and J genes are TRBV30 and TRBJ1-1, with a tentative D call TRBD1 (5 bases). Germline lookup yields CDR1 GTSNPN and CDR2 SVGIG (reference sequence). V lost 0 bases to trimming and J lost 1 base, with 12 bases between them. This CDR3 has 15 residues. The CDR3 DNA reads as TGTGCCTGGAGTGTACCGCGGCAGGGGAACACTGAAGCTTTCTTT. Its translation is CAWSVPRQGNTEAFF.

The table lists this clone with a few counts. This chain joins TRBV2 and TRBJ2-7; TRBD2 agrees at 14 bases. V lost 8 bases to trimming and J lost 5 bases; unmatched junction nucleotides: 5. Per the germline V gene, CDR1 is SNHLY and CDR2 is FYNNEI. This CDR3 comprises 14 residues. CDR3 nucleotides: TGTGCCAGCGAAGGACTAGCGGGAGGCAACGAGCAGTACTTC. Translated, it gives CASEGLAGGNEQYF.